The TCR beta chain under discussion was sequenced for a study of blood T cell repertoires in COVID-19. Assay: immunoSEQ multiplex PCR; the TCRdb copy retains only in-frame clones and omits some. The table shows about 230,000 clones, with roughly 86% occurring only once. The CDR3 is made up of 18 amino acids. This clone has only one observation. The source is a woman between 55 and 75 years old with acute or convalescent COVID-19. This chain connects TRBV21-1 to TRBJ1-6; the table gives TRBD1 as D, unverified against the DNA. TRBV21-1 is a listed pseudogene. The material sequenced was peripheral blood. The CDR3 spells CASSKENRTEGGNSPLHF. DNA for the CDR3: TGTGCCAGCAGCAAAGAGAATCGGACTGAAGGGGGTAATTCACCCCTCCACTTT.